This entry lists 10 T cell receptor beta chains sequenced from one sample in a study of T cell repertoires in cytomegalovirus infection. For these receptors, no antigen is known. From the reads, TCRdb called clonotypes with MiXCR, one entry per CDR3 protein. The data hold about 900,000 distinct CDR3 sequences, with roughly a third observed a single time. The sample consisted of cultured CD8+ T cells from PBMCs, taken from culture after CMV antigen stimulation. These TCRs come from a human donor in good health (CMV status not recorded). Some clones in this sample may be carry-over from other donors' samples.

For this clonotype: Compared with germline, one end of the junction differs, possibly owing to a read error. The chain carries TRBV19 and TRBJ2-5; possibly TRBD2 for D (6 bases). The CDR3 extends over 14 amino acids. Germline loops: CDR1 LNHDA, CDR2 SQIVND (reference sequence). The CDR3 sequence is CTSSIVGGAETQYF. The CDR3 DNA follows: TGTACCAGTAGTATTGTGGGGGGTGCTGAGACCCAGTACTTC.

At least ten counts were recorded for this clonotype. The rearrangement links TRBV7-2 to TRBJ2-3, with D hard to call. Germline V gene sequence: CDR1 SGHTA, CDR2 FQGNSA. V gave up 1 base and J gave up 11 bases, with 13 bases separating them. The CDR3 spans 13 residues. The CDR3, as DNA: TGTGCCAGCAGCTTAGGGGATCCCTTGAAGCAGTATTTT. This encodes CASSLGDPLKQYF.

This clonotype was found many times. This chain links TRBV7-9 with TRBJ2-3; tentative D call: TRBD1 (6 bases). The CDR3 covers 14 residues. Germline CDR1 reads SEHNR; CDR2 reads FQNEAQ (reference sequence). V lost 5 bases and J 3 bases, leaving 12 bases between the germline ends. The CDR3 loop reads CASSPTGPTDTQYF. The CDR3 DNA reads as TGTGCCAGCAGCCCCACAGGGCCAACAGATACGCAGTATTTT.

This sequence joins TRBV7-6 and TRBJ2-5; TRBD2 is a possible D gene (7 bases). V was cut by 5 bases and J by 5 bases, with 15 bases left in between. The CDR3 runs to 14 residues. Germline CDR1 and CDR2: SGHVS and FNYEAQ. For the CDR3, the DNA is TGTGCCAGCAGCAACAGGGAGGGATTCGAGACCCAGTACTTC. This gives the protein CASSNREGFETQYF.

This sequence joins TRBV2 and TRBJ1-4; possibly TRBD1 for D (6 bases). V lost 8 bases and J 9 bases, leaving 13 bases between the germline ends. The CDR3 consists of 12 residues. CDR1 SNHLY and CDR2 FYNNEI come from the germline V gene. The CDR3 nucleotides are TGTGCCAGCGACAGGCGGGGTAAAAAACTGTTTTTT. This gives the protein CASDRRGKKLFF.

The chain combines TRBV7-2 with TRBJ2-1; D may be TRBD1 (5 bases). V was cut by 4 bases and J by 4 bases, with 17 bases left in between. The CDR3 is made up of 16 amino acids. CDR1 is SGHTA and CDR2 is FQGNSA in the germline V gene. The CDR3 DNA reads TGTGCCAGCAGCTCAGGCAGGGTGGGGTTTTACAATGAGCAGTTCTTC. Translation: CASSSGRVGFYNEQFF.

The CDR3 is CASSLKSPGQGASPGNTIYF. CDR3 nucleotides: TGTGCCAGCAGCTTAAAAAGCCCGGGACAGGGGGCCTCACCTGGAAACACCATATATTTT. The chain uses TRBV7-9 and TRBJ1-3, with TRBD1 matching over 12 bases. Germline loops: CDR1 SEHNR, CDR2 FQNEAQ (reference sequence). The CDR3 runs to 20 residues. J lost 2 bases, V lost 2 bases, and 13 bases had no gene match.

This clonotype was recorded a few times. The rearrangement joins TRBV7-9 to TRBJ2-5; TRBD2 aligns across 12 bases. The CDR3 runs to 15 residues. The V and J ends lost 5 bases and 4 bases, in that order; junction bases with no gene match: 5. The germline V gene encodes CDR1 SEHNR and CDR2 FQNEAQ (reference sequence). The CDR3 DNA follows: TGTGCCAGCAGCCCGACTAGCGGGGGCCCAGAGACCCAGTACTTC. As protein: CASSPTSGGPETQYF.

This clonotype occurred many times. The DNA of the CDR3 is TGTGCCAGCAGTTCAATCCCGAACGAGCAGTACTTC. It encodes CASSSIPNEQYF. The chain carries TRBV7-6 and TRBJ2-7; no reliable D call. Germline V gene lookup returns CDR1 SGHVS and CDR2 FNYEAQ. There are 12 residues in the CDR3. Between the trimmed V and J ends, which lost 6 bases and 5 bases, there was a span of 11 bases.

This sequence joins TRBV7-6 and TRBJ2-3, with D tentatively TRBD1 (5 bases). V was shortened by 5 bases and J by 0 bases, with 15 bases between the two germline ends. The CDR3 has 16 residues. CDR1 and CDR2 from the germline V gene are SGHVS and FNYEAQ. This CDR3 is CASSPTGRGSTDTQYF. The CDR3 nucleotides read TGTGCCAGCAGCCCGACCGGAAGGGGAAGCACAGATACGCAGTATTTT.